Following are 15 T cell receptor beta chains from one sample sequenced in a study of blood T cell repertoires in COVID-19. The assay was immunoSEQ multiplex PCR, and TCRdb's table has in-frame clones only and misses some. Among around 68,000 clones listed, approximately 82% were seen once. Sequenced: peripheral blood. The receptors originated from a man aged 80 or over with active COVID-19.

In this sample, this clone turned up a few times. V usage is TRBV5-4 and J usage is TRBJ2-7, with a possible D match to TRBD1 (6 bases). The CDR3 length is 13 residues. V was shortened by 4 bases and J by 3 bases, with 11 bases between the two germline ends. Germline-derived CDR1 and CDR2 are SGHNT and YYREEE (reference sequence). In DNA, the CDR3 is TGTGCCAGCAGCCACCGGGACAACTACGAGCAGTACTTC. Translation gives CASSHRDNYEQYF.

This sequence joins TRBV5-4 and TRBJ2-3, with a weak D call TRBD2 (7 bases). Trimming shortened V by 0 bases and J by 6 bases, and 17 bases separated the two germline ends. The CDR3 consists of 16 residues. Looked up from germline, CDR1 is SGHNT and CDR2 is YYREEE (reference sequence). CDR3 sequence: CASSLASGLTGDTQYF. The CDR3 region has the DNA TGTGCCAGCAGCTTGGCCTCGGGACTAACAGGGGATACGCAGTATTTT.

This chain links TRBV7-9 with TRBJ2-2; D may be TRBD1 (5 bases). This CDR3 has 13 amino acids. Trimming left V 2 bases short and J 6 bases short, with 7 bases between. Germline CDR1 SEHNR, CDR2 FQNEAQ (reference sequence). The CDR3, as DNA: TGTGCCAGCAGCTTACAGGGATCCGGGGAGCTGTTTTTT. Its translation: CASSLQGSGELFF.

This chain connects TRBV6-6 to TRBJ2-7, with 7 bases identical to TRBD1. Unmatched junction bases numbered 6, after V lost 7 bases and J lost 6 bases. The CDR3 loop spans 12 amino acids. CDR1 and CDR2 from the germline V gene are MNHNY and SVGAGI (reference sequence). The CDR3 sequence is CASNRQGAEQYF. In nucleotides, the CDR3 is TGTGCCAGCAATAGACAGGGAGCCGAGCAGTACTTC.

The V and J genes are TRBV28 and TRBJ1-2; D perhaps matches TRBD1 (6 bases). The V gene lost 2 bases and the J gene lost 7 bases, with 17 bases spanning the gap. Germline CDR1 reads MDHEN; CDR2 reads SYDVKM. This CDR3 has 15 residues. This CDR3 reads CASSLGTQSSRGYTF. DNA for the CDR3: TGTGCCAGCAGTTTAGGGACACAGTCTTCCCGTGGCTACACCTTC.

The genes are TRBV7-3 and TRBJ2-3; 9 bases fit TRBD2. V lost 5 bases and J lost 0; bases outside the gene matches: 6. The CDR3 totals 16 residues. The germline V gene encodes CDR1 SGHTA and CDR2 FQGTGA. For the CDR3, the DNA is TGTGCCAGCAGCCCAGCGGGGGGCGCTAGCACAGATACGCAGTATTTT. Translating it yields CASSPAGGASTDTQYF.

The chain has TRBV18 and TRBJ1-2; TRBD1 agrees at 12 bases. This CDR3 region has 15 residues. The trim removed 2 bases at V and 8 bases at J, leaving 6 bases unmatched. The germline gives CDR1 KGHSH, CDR2 LQKENI. The CDR3 DNA sequence: TGTGCCAGCTCACCAGCGGGACAGGGGGCGTTCGGCTACACCTTC. It yields the protein CASSPAGQGAFGYTF.

The chain carries TRBV24-1 and TRBJ2-3, with D hard to call. Germline CDR1 reads KGHDR; CDR2 reads SFDVKD. This CDR3 has 12 residues. Trimming left V 4 bases short and J 5 bases short, with 6 bases between. DNA of the CDR3: TGTGCCACCAGTGAGCTAGGAGATACGCAGTATTTT. Translation gives CATSELGDTQYF.

In its sample, this clone was seen a few times. J is TRBJ2-2 and V is TRBV24-1, with TRBD1 as a possible D gene (5 bases). The germline V and J ends were trimmed by 5 bases and 0 bases, with 6 bases remaining between them. Germline assignment: CDR1 KGHDR and CDR2 SFDVKD. The CDR3 sequence is 14 residues long. The CDR3 sequence is CATSGRANTGELFF. The DNA for the CDR3 is TGTGCCACCAGTGGCAGGGCGAACACCGGGGAGCTGTTTTTT.

This sequence joins TRBV9 and TRBJ1-1; 9 positions agree with TRBD1. Germline V gene data show CDR1 as SGDLS and CDR2 as YYNGEE. The junction had 6 bases not matched to a gene; V was cut back by 3 bases and J by 6 bases. This CDR3 comprises 14 residues. As DNA, the CDR3 is TGTGCCAGCAGCGCGGGACAGGGAGGGTCTGAAGCTTTCTTT. Translated, it gives CASSAGQGGSEAFF.

V gene TRBV5-8 combines with J gene TRBJ1-4; D unresolved. CDR1 and CDR2 from the germline V gene are SGHTS and YDEGEE. This CDR3 region has 14 residues. V was clipped by 3 bases and J by 5 bases, with 11 bases between them. The chain's CDR3 is CASSSQKFNEKLFF. DNA for the CDR3: TGTGCCAGCAGCTCGCAGAAATTCAATGAAAAACTGTTTTTT. The full variable domain, rest sourced from reference TRBV5-8 and TRBJ1-4, is EAGVTQSPTHLIKTRGQQATLRCSPISGHTSVYWYQQALGLGLQFLLWYDEGEERNRGNFPPRFSGRQFPNYSSELNVNALELEDSALYLCASSSQKFNEKLFFGSGTQLSVL.

The chain uses TRBV28 and TRBJ1-2; 9 bases line up with TRBD1. CDR3 length: 14 residues. Germline trimming cut 6 bases from V and 1 base from J; bases unmatched to any gene: 3. Germline assignment: CDR1 MDHEN and CDR2 SYDVKM. As DNA, the CDR3 is TGTGCCAGCAGGACGGGACAGGGTAACTATGGCTACACCTTC. Translating it yields CASRTGQGNYGYTF.

This clone was counted only a few times. The CDR3 is CASSEVWGTSGGNNEQFF. As DNA, the CDR3 is TGTGCCAGCAGTGAGGTATGGGGGACTAGCGGGGGGAACAATGAGCAGTTCTTC. The chain carries TRBV25-1 and TRBJ2-1; 15 bases line up with TRBD2. The trim removed 3 bases at V and 5 bases at J, leaving 8 bases unmatched. Germline loops: CDR1 MGHDK, CDR2 SYGVNS. CDR3 length equals 18 residues.

This chain joins TRBV10-2 and TRBJ2-7; TRBD2 aligns across 7 bases. The CDR3 contains 15 residues. Germline V gene lookup returns CDR1 WSHSY and CDR2 SAAADI. The V gene end was trimmed by 3 bases and the J gene end by 1 base; junction bases not matched to a gene: 6. The CDR3 region is CASSDRGVLSYEQYF. CDR3 DNA: TGCGCCAGCAGTGATCGGGGGGTTCTGTCCTACGAGCAGTACTTC.

This clone has at least ten counts. The chain carries TRBV3-1 (or the pseudogene TRBV3-2) and TRBJ1-1; D uncertain. Germline V lookup: CDR1 LGHDT, CDR2 YNNKEL (reference sequence). V was shortened by 10 bases and J by 0 bases, with 24 bases between the two germline ends. The length of the CDR3 is 17 residues. The CDR3 bases are TGTGCCATACAGCCAAAAGCCCCCTTAGAAATGAACACTGAAGCTTTCTTT. This translates into CAIQPKAPLEMNTEAFF.